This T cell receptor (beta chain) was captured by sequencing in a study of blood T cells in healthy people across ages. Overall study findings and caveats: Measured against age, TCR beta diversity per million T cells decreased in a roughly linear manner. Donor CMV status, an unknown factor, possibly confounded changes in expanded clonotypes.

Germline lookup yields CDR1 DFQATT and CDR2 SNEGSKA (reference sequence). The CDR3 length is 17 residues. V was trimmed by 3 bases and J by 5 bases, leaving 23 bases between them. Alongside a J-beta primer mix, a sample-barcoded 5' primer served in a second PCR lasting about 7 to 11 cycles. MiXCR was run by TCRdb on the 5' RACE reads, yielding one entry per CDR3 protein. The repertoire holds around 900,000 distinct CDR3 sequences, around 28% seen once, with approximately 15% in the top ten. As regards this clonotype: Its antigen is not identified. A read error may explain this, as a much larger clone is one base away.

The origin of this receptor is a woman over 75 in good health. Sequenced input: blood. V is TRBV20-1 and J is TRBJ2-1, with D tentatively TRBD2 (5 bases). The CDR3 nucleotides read TGCAGTGCTAGGCCCCCCGGACGAGCGGCTATTGACAATGAGCAGTTCTTC. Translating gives CSARPPGRAAIDNEQFF.